These T cell receptor beta chains were read from a single sample in a study of cytomegalovirus exposure and HLA in healthy donors. TCRdb's table, derived via immunoSEQ multiplex PCR, lists solely in-frame clones and lacks some. This sample has about 130,000 clones; 80% to 90% occur once, and the top ten carry about 6.7%. The specimen sequenced was PBMCs. Receptors were obtained from a woman in her 30s in good health and CMV-seropositive. Each CDR3 is given with its conserved first and last residue. The D gene is left open where the match is weak. Expanded clones get a size class; other rows say once, few or many, or leave the size out.

v_call,clone_size,j_call,d_call,cdr3_nt,cdr3_aa
TRBV11-2,-,TRBJ1-3,-,TGTGCCAGCAGCCCCGTTGGAAACACCATATATTTT,CASSPVGNTIYF
TRBV6-1,-,TRBJ2-7,TRBD2,TGTGCCAGCAGTGCGGTAGCGGGGGGTTTCTCCTACGAGCAGTACTTC,CASSAVAGGFSYEQYF
TRBV11-2,-,TRBJ1-3,-,TGTGCCAGCAGCTCCTACCGGGGGGGCTCTGGAAACACCATATATTTT,CASSSYRGGSGNTIYF
TRBV19,-,TRBJ2-1,TRBD2,TGTGCCAGTAGTATAGGCGGGGGGGCCGGCAATGAGCAGTTCTTC,CASSIGGGAGNEQFF
TRBV5-1,-,TRBJ2-3,TRBD2,TGCGCCAGCAGCTTCCGGGGGGGCGACGCAGATACGCAGTATTTT,CASSFRGGDADTQYF
TRBV5-1,-,TRBJ2-3,-,TGCGCCAGCAGCTTGGTACTAGTTCCACCTCCCGATACGCAGTATTTT,CASSLVLVPPPDTQYF
TRBV1,-,TRBJ2-3,-,TGCACCAGCAGCCTACGAGGAACCGGAGATACGCAGTATTTT,CTSSLRGTGDTQYF
TRBV18,-,TRBJ2-1,TRBD2,TGTGCCAGCTCACCACGGACTAGCGGGGGGGCCCATGAGCAGTTCTTC,CASSPRTSGGAHEQFF
TRBV2,-,TRBJ2-1,TRBD2,TGTGCCAGCAGTGAAGGTGTTGCGGGGGTGCGGTTCTTC,CASSEGVAGVRFF
TRBV28,-,TRBJ2-1,TRBD1,TGTGCCAGCAGTCGGGACAGATACAATGAGCAGTTCTTC,CASSRDRYNEQFF
TRBV13,once,TRBJ2-5,-,TGTGCCAGCAGCCCACACCTGGGGGGACCCCCAGGGGAGACCCAGTACTTC,CASSPHLGGPPGETQYF
TRBV29-1,-,TRBJ2-3,TRBD2,TGCAGCGTTCGGGGGACTAGCGGTACAGATACGCAGTATTTT,CSVRGTSGTDTQYF
TRBV18,-,TRBJ2-3,-,TGTGCCAGCTCACCACCACTGTGGGCCAAAACAGATACGCAGTATTTT,CASSPPLWAKTDTQYF
TRBV6-5,-,TRBJ1-1,-,TGTGCCAGCAGAGAAAGCGGTATGACTGAAGCTTTCTTT,CASRESGMTEAFF
TRBV27,-,TRBJ2-3,TRBD2,TGTGCCAGCAGTTTAGCCATCCCTATAGCGGGACTTAGCACAGATACGCAGTATTTT,CASSLAIPIAGLSTDTQYF
TRBV2,-,TRBJ2-7,-,TGTGCCAGCAGTGATCCCAAGGGGGATTTCGCGACTTTAACCTACGAGCAGTACTTC,CASSDPKGDFATLTYEQYF
TRBV7-2,once,TRBJ2-7,-,TGTGCCAGCAGCTTAACCCAGGACGGGGTTTACGAGCAGTACTTC,CASSLTQDGVYEQYF
TRBV9,-,TRBJ2-1,-,TGTGCCAGCAGCGTAGGCCCAGCCAGCAGTCAGGTCTTC,CASSVGPASSQVF
TRBV4-1,-,TRBJ2-5,TRBD1,TGCGCCAGCAGCCTAAGACAGGGTTACCAAGAGACCCAGTACTTC,CASSLRQGYQETQYF
TRBV5-1,-,TRBJ1-6,TRBD1,TGCGCCAGCAGCTCCGGGACAGGGAATTCACCCCTCCACTTT,CASSSGTGNSPLHF
TRBV6-1,-,TRBJ1-1,-,TGTGCCAGCAGTGAATATTACACTGAAGCTTTCTTT,CASSEYYTEAFF
TRBV16,-,TRBJ2-6,-,TGTGCCAGCAGCCAAAAGGCGGGGAACTCTGGGGCCAACGTCCTGACTTTC,CASSQKAGNSGANVLTF
TRBV5-1,once,TRBJ2-1,TRBD2,TGCGCCAGCAGCTTGGACCCACTAGCGGGAGGGGGTGAGCAGTTCTTC,CASSLDPLAGGGEQFF
TRBV18,once,TRBJ1-3,-,TGTGCCAGCTCACCTGCACGGAGGATATCTGGAAACACCATATATTTT,CASSPARRISGNTIYF
TRBV15,-,TRBJ2-1,TRBD2,TGTGCCACCAGCAGGGGGAGAGCGGGAATCTTGGGGAATGAGCAGTTCTTC,CATSRGRAGILGNEQFF
TRBV19,-,TRBJ1-6,-,TGTGCCAGTAGTATTTTCCGGGGGGACTATAATTCACCCCTCCACTTT,CASSIFRGDYNSPLHF
TRBV2,-,TRBJ1-1,-,TGTGCCAGCACTTCGACAGAGAACACTGAAGCTTTCTTT,CASTSTENTEAFF
TRBV27,-,TRBJ2-2,TRBD2,TGTGCCAGCAGTCCCTCTCTAGCGGGCCCCACCGGGGAGCTGTTTTTT,CASSPSLAGPTGELFF
TRBV4-1,-,TRBJ1-1,TRBD1,TGCGCCAGCAGCCACATACAGGGGCCTGAAGCTTTCTTT,CASSHIQGPEAFF
TRBV19,-,TRBJ2-5,TRBD1,TGTGCCAGTAGTAAGGGACAGGGAGTAGGCTCAGAGACCCAGTACTTC,CASSKGQGVGSETQYF
TRBV27,-,TRBJ2-5,TRBD2,TGTGCCAGCAGTTTAAGGGCTAGCGGTCGGGAGACCCAGTACTTC,CASSLRASGRETQYF
TRBV25-1,-,TRBJ1-1,TRBD1,TGTGCCAGCAGTGGTTCTCCGGGACAGGGGTCCACTGAAGCTTTCTTT,CASSGSPGQGSTEAFF
TRBV19,-,TRBJ2-7,-,TGTGCCAGTAGTCGGAGGGAACGGACCTACGAGCAGTACTTC,CASSRRERTYEQYF
TRBV5-1,once,TRBJ1-1,-,TGCGCCAGCAGCTTGTCCGGGGGTTACACTGAAGCTTTCTTT,CASSLSGGYTEAFF
TRBV18,-,TRBJ1-1,-,TGTGCCAGCTCACAGGGACTGACGAACACTGAAGCTTTCTTT,CASSQGLTNTEAFF
TRBV5-1,-,TRBJ1-1,-,TGCGCCAGCAGCTTGTTCATCATGAACACTGAAGCTTTCTTT,CASSLFIMNTEAFF
TRBV2,-,TRBJ1-6,-,TGTGCCAGCAGCCTGGAGGGGGGGATTAATAATTCACCCCTCCACTTT,CASSLEGGINNSPLHF
TRBV5-6,once,TRBJ2-2,-,TGTGCCAGCAGCTTGCAGCGAGAAAACACCGGGGAGCTGTTTTTT,CASSLQRENTGELFF
TRBV5-1,-,TRBJ2-5,TRBD1,TGCGCCAGCAGCCCGACAGGGGCCGGGGAGACCCAGTACTTC,CASSPTGAGETQYF
TRBV11-2,-,TRBJ1-5,-,TGTGCCAGCAGCAGGGGTGTAAGTCAGCCCCAGCATTTT,CASSRGVSQPQHF
TRBV2,once,TRBJ1-3,-,TGTGCCAGCAGGCCCCCACTGGCAGGCTCTGGAAACACCATATATTTT,CASRPPLAGSGNTIYF
TRBV19,-,TRBJ2-7,TRBD1,TGTGCCAGTAAGGGACAGGGGCGATACGAGCAGTACTTC,CASKGQGRYEQYF
TRBV28,once,TRBJ1-6,TRBD1,TGTGCCAGCAGTGTCCCACAGGGGTATAATTCACCCCTCCACTTT,CASSVPQGYNSPLHF
TRBV5-6,-,TRBJ2-7,-,TGTGCCAGCAGCTACTACTACGAGCAGTACTTC,CASSYYYEQYF
TRBV4-1,-,TRBJ2-7,-,TGCGCCAGCAGCCAAGTAGAGATTACAGGGATCGAGCAGTACTTC,CASSQVEITGIEQYF
TRBV4-2,-,TRBJ2-4,-,TGTGCCAGCAGCCAACCTTCCGCCAAAAACATTCAGTACTTC,CASSQPSAKNIQYF
TRBV7-2,-,TRBJ2-3,TRBD2,TGTGCCAGCAGAACGGGGGGACTATCCACAGATACGCAGTATTTT,CASRTGGLSTDTQYF
TRBV7-2,-,TRBJ2-2,TRBD2,TGTGCCAGCAGCTTGACTAGCGTGGCGACCGGGGAGCTGTTTTTT,CASSLTSVATGELFF
TRBV6-1,-,TRBJ2-5,TRBD1,TGTGCCAGCAGTGGGCCGGGACAGGGGGTCCAAGAGACCCAGTACTTC,CASSGPGQGVQETQYF
TRBV29-1,-,TRBJ2-5,-,TGCAGCGCCCCGGGGGTTGAGACCCAGTACTTC,CSAPGVETQYF
TRBV4-1,few,TRBJ1-4,-,TGCGCCAGCAGCCAAGATTGGGCCGGGGGTGAAAAACTGTTTTTT,CASSQDWAGGEKLFF
TRBV18,-,TRBJ2-7,TRBD1,TGTGCCAGCTCACCAGGACAGGGAATCTCCTACGAGCAGTACTTC,CASSPGQGISYEQYF
TRBV28,-,TRBJ2-4,-,TGTGCCAGCAGTTTAAGCCTAGCCAAAAACATTCAGTACTTC,CASSLSLAKNIQYF
TRBV25-1,-,TRBJ2-1,-,TGTGCCAGCAGTGAATCGGACAGATACTCCTACAATGAGCAGTTCTTC,CASSESDRYSYNEQFF
TRBV28,-,TRBJ1-6,TRBD1,TGTGCCAGCACTCTACAGGGGCCGTATTCACCCCTCCACTTT,CASTLQGPYSPLHF
TRBV7-8,-,TRBJ1-1,TRBD1,TGTGCCAGCAGCTACAGGGGCACTGAAGCTTTCTTT,CASSYRGTEAFF
TRBV6-1,-,TRBJ2-1,-,TGTGCCAGCAGTGCCCTGAACGGGATAAATGAGCAGTTCTTC,CASSALNGINEQFF